The present TCR beta chain was sequenced within a study of tumor-infiltrating lymphocytes in localized non-small cell lung cancer. Assay: immunoSEQ multiplex PCR; the TCRdb copy retains only in-frame clones and omits some. This sample yields approximately 12,000 clones, of which around 64% are seen a single time; roughly 11% belongs to the top ten. Germline CDR1 is SGHTA and CDR2 is FQGNSA. The CDR3 totals 14 residues. Trimming pared 1 base from V and 4 bases from J, leaving 9 bases between. The chain couples TRBV7-2 to TRBJ2-3, with D uncertain. This sequence was found in a human donor with non-small cell lung cancer. Sequencing input: uninvolved lung tissue not adjacent to the tumor. CDR3 region: CASSLVAVADTQYF. In DNA form, the CDR3 reads TGTGCCAGCAGCTTAGTGGCCGTCGCAGATACGCAGTATTTT.